Listed below are T cell receptor beta chains from one sample, sequenced in a study of shared clonotypes between healthy human individuals. Here immunoSEQ multiplex PCR was the method, and the copy in TCRdb shows in-frame clones only, minus some. The sample contains roughly 2 million clones, 85% to 95% of which appear only once. The specimen sequenced was naive CD4+ T cells sorted from blood. These receptor sequences come from a man younger than 35 in good health. Each CDR3 is given with its conserved first and last residue. The D gene is left open where the match is weak. The size entry is marked missing in some rows and otherwise reads once, few, many or a size class.

TRBD1 TRBJ2-3 TRBV30 NA TGTGCCTGGAAACAGGGGGCCACAGATACGCAGTATTTT CAWKQGATDTQYF
NA TRBJ2-7 TRBV7-8 NA TGTGCCAGCAGCCCCGACAGGTCCTACGAGCAGTACTTC CASSPDRSYEQYF
NA TRBJ2-1 TRBV11-2 NA TGTGCCAGCAGCTTGCGTAGTCAGCCAGTTTTAAGCTCCTACAATGAGCAGTTCTTC CASSLRSQPVLSSYNEQFF
TRBD1 TRBJ1-1 TRBV28 NA TGTGCCAGCAGTTGGGACAGAGTGGCCACTGAAGCTTTCTTT CASSWDRVATEAFF
NA TRBJ2-3 TRBV6-4 NA TGTGCCAGCAATCTCTTCTGGCACTACCCTAGCACAGATACGCAGTATTTT CASNLFWHYPSTDTQYF
NA TRBJ1-1 TRBV6-1 NA TGTGCCAGCAGGAGGTCCGTGGGGGGCACTGAAGCTTTCTTT CASRRSVGGTEAFF
NA TRBJ1-1 TRBV5-1 NA TGCGCCAGCAGCCTCGGGGCTAAAGCCCCATACACTGAAGCTTTCTTT CASSLGAKAPYTEAFF
TRBD2 TRBJ2-1 TRBV5-1 NA TGCGCCAGCAGCTTGGGGCGCACGGGACTAGCGGTCAATGAGCAGTTCTTC CASSLGRTGLAVNEQFF
NA TRBJ2-7 TRBV21-1 NA TGTGCCAGCAGGGGACAGTACGAGCAGTACTTC CASRGQYEQYF
NA TRBJ2-7 TRBV28 NA TGTGCCAGCAGTATACCGGGACACAACTACGAGCAGTACTTC CASSIPGHNYEQYF
TRBD2 TRBJ2-3 TRBV6-1 NA TGTGCCAGCAGCGCCGGACTAGCATCAGCAGATACGCAGTATTTT CASSAGLASADTQYF
NA TRBJ1-1 TRBV10-2 NA TGCGCCAGCAGTGGGGGGGGCAGCACTGAAGCTTTCTTT CASSGGGSTEAFF
TRBD1 TRBJ1-2 TRBV4-2 NA TGTGCCAGCAGCCAAGGTGGGACAGGGCGGAACTATGGCTACACCTTC CASSQGGTGRNYGYTF
NA TRBJ1-2 TRBV4-3 NA TGCGCCAGCAGCCAAGGTATAGTGGCTCTGGAGCAGAGCACCTTC CASSQGIVALEQSTF
NA TRBJ2-7 TRBV19 NA TGTGCCAGTAGCCGGGACCGATATTACGAGCAGTACTTC CASSRDRYYEQYF
TRBD1 TRBJ1-1 TRBV18 once TGTGCCAGCTCACCAACAGGGGCGTGGGGCACTGAAGCTTTCTTT CASSPTGAWGTEAFF